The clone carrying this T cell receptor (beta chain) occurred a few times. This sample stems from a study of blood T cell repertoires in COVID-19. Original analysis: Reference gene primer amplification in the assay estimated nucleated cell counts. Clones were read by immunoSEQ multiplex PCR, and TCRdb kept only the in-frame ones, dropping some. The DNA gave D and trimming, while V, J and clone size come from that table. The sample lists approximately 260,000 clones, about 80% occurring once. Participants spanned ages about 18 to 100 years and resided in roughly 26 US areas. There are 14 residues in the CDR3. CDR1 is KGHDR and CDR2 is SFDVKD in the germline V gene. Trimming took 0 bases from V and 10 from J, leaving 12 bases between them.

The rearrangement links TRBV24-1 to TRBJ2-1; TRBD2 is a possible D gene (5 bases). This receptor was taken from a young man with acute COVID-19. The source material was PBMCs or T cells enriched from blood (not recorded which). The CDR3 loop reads CATSDLASSLEQFF. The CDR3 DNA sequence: TGTGCCACCAGTGATTTGGCTAGCTCCCTCGAGCAGTTCTTC.